The 32 T cell receptor beta chains presented below share a single source sample, sequenced in a study of breast tumors, draining lymph nodes, adjacent tissues (dated by TCRdb to the mid-2010s). Lymph node samples were obtained from the axillary draining lymph nodes of breast cancer patients. Receptor amplification or capture employed multiplex PCR. The sample was run on an Illumina HiSeq 2000. Through fastp at Q25 and MiXCR, TCRdb rebuilt clones from the public reads, retaining in-frame beta chains. Each record represents a unique CDR3 protein, reported with the most common genes and DNA among its rows. The sample table lists fewer than 150,000 distinct CDR3 sequences, about 20% of them with a count of one. The ten largest clones capture over 2% of the sample. Specimen: axillary lymph node tissue. All receptors derive from a female donor with breast cancer. Some clones in this sample may be carry-over from other donors' samples.

The sample holds many counts of this clonotype. Here the CDR3 DNA reads TGTGCCAGCAGTCAAATAGCGGGAGCCTACAATGAGCAGTTCTTC. This translates into CASSQIAGAYNEQFF. V and J are TRBV6-4 and TRBJ2-1, with 9 bases matching TRBD2. The CDR3 consists of 15 residues. Germline-derived CDR1 and CDR2 are MRHNA and SNTAGT. Germline trimming cut 5 bases from V and 2 bases from J; bases unmatched to any gene: 4.

This clonotype appeared a single time. This sequence may be a read error, since a much larger clone differs from it by one base. In this CDR3 the conserved last residue, phenylalanine or tryptophan, is missing, so a read error is likely. The chain employs TRBV2 and TRBJ2-2, with D possibly TRBD2 on 6 matching bases. There are 13 residues in the CDR3. The germline gives CDR1 SNHLY, CDR2 FYNNEI. Trimming left V 8 bases short and J 4 bases short, with 11 bases between. The CDR3 here is CASRGGVTGELFL. For the CDR3, the DNA is TGTGCCAGCCGCGGAGGGGTCACCGGGGAGCTGTTTCTT.

This clonotype showed up many times. The chain recombines TRBV5-4 with TRBJ2-2; 12 bases agree with TRBD2. The CDR3 consists of 17 residues. Germline values: CDR1 SGHNT, CDR2 YYREEE (reference sequence). The V and J ends lost 0 bases and 3 bases, in that order; junction bases with no gene match: 3. CDR3 protein: CASSLVGLAGYTGELFF. Written as DNA, the CDR3 is TGTGCCAGCAGCTTGGTAGGACTAGCGGGGTACACCGGGGAGCTGTTTTTT.

In this sample, this clonotype turned up once. Just one base apart from a much larger clone, this may be a read error. The chain recombines TRBV6-6 with TRBJ1-5; TRBD1 aligns across 8 bases. With the DNA end fitting TRBJ2-3 better, the J assignment may be wrong. From germline, CDR1 is MNHNY and CDR2 SVGAGI (reference sequence). The CDR3 has 15 residues. CDR3 amino acids: CASSLPQGAGQPQYF. In nucleotides, the CDR3 is TGTGCCAGCAGTTTACCTCAGGGGGCCGGTCAGCCCCAGTATTTT.

This clonotype was seen ten or more times. The J gene is TRBJ1-2, the V gene TRBV15, with D perhaps TRBD1 (6 bases). This CDR3 is 18 amino acids long. V was trimmed by 0 bases and J by 0 bases, leaving 17 bases between them. Germline CDR1 and CDR2: LNHNV and YYDKDF (reference sequence). CDR3 nucleotides: TGTGCCACCAGCAGAGATTTGGGGGGGGCCTACTCTAACTATGGCTACACCTTC. Its translation: CATSRDLGGAYSNYGYTF.

This clonotype was recorded at least ten times. This chain connects TRBV2 to TRBJ2-1; 8 bases are a match to TRBD2. The CDR3 spans 17 residues. The V and J ends lost 3 bases and 3 bases, in that order; junction bases with no gene match: 10. The V gene's germline CDR1 is SNHLY and CDR2 FYNNEI. CDR3 nucleotide sequence: TGTGCCAGCAGTGAGATGAGCGGGAGAGTACGCTACAATGAGCAGTTCTTC. Residues: CASSEMSGRVRYNEQFF.

In its sample, this clonotype was seen many times. The genes are TRBV4-1 and TRBJ1-2; D not resolved. The CDR3 is 16 residues long. Trimming removed 0 bases from V and 3 bases from J, with 14 bases in between. Per germline, CDR1 MGHRA and CDR2 YSYEKL. CDR3 nucleotides: TGCGCCAGCAGCCAAGAGACGGTTAACAATCACTATGGCTACACCTTC. Translated, it gives CASSQETVNNHYGYTF.

The chain links TRBV20-1 to TRBJ2-7, with D perhaps matching TRBD2 (6 bases). The CDR3 is 14 residues long. Per the germline V gene, CDR1 is DFQATT and CDR2 is SNEGSKA (reference sequence). Trimming shortened V by 0 bases and J by 4 bases, and 13 bases separated the two germline ends. The CDR3 here is CSARETDGGYEQYF. Written as DNA, the CDR3 is TGCAGTGCTAGAGAAACGGACGGGGGTTACGAGCAGTACTTC.

At least ten counts were recorded for this clonotype. The chain employs TRBV7-6 and TRBJ2-1; D is ambiguous. The germline V and J ends were trimmed by 2 bases and 7 bases, with 6 bases remaining between them. This CDR3 has 12 residues. Germline CDR1 reads SGHVS; CDR2 reads FNYEAQ. As DNA, the CDR3 is TGTGCCAGCAGCTTAACCGGGAATGAGCAGTTCTTC. The encoded protein is CASSLTGNEQFF. The full variable domain, its missing parts supplied by reference TRBV7-6 and TRBJ2-1, is GAGVSQSPRYKVTKRGQDVALRCDPISGHVSLYWYRQALGQGPEFLTYFNYEAQQDKSGLPNDRFSAERPEGSISTLTIQRTEQRDSAMYRCASSLTGNEQFFGPGTRLTVL.

This clonotype was seen only a few times. A much larger clone sits a single nucleotide away, making a read error possible. The V gene is TRBV7-6, the J gene TRBJ2-7; D gene uncertain. The length of the CDR3 is 15 residues. Germline V CDR1 and CDR2: SGHVS, FNYEAQ. V lost 2 bases and J 0 bases, leaving 11 bases between the germline ends. This CDR3 is CASSLQATPSYEQYF. In DNA form, the CDR3 reads TGTGCCAGCAGCTTACAAGCGACCCCCTCCTACGAGCAGTACTTC.

In its sample, this clonotype was seen many times. This chain joins TRBV24-1 and TRBJ1-5; perhaps TRBD1 as D (6 bases). Deletions cut 10 bases from V and 9 bases from J, with 18 bases between. The CDR3 consists of 13 residues. The germline gives CDR1 KGHDR, CDR2 SFDVKD. CDR3 sequence (DNA): TGTGCCACAGGACAGACTTCTTTGGGGCCCCAGCATTTT. Residues: CATGQTSLGPQHF.

The table lists this clonotype with many counts. The J gene is TRBJ2-7, the V gene TRBV5-6; unclear D gene. The germline CDR1 and CDR2 sequences are SGHDT and YYEEEE. This CDR3 spans 16 amino acids. Trimming pared 0 bases from V and 1 base from J, leaving 14 bases between. CDR3 region: CASSLAAGSASYEQYF. DNA for the CDR3: TGTGCCAGCAGCTTGGCGGCTGGGTCGGCTTCCTACGAGCAGTACTTC.

This clonotype came up many times. This rearrangement joins TRBV3-1 to TRBJ1-2; 8 bases map to TRBD1. Germline loops: CDR1 LGHDT, CDR2 YNNKEL (reference sequence). The CDR3 length is 17 residues. J lost 8 bases, V lost 1 base, and 15 bases had no gene match. CDR3 amino acids: CASSQGLEGRGLRGYTF. The DNA for the CDR3 is TGTGCCAGCAGCCAAGGCCTGGAGGGCAGGGGGCTTCGCGGCTACACCTTC.

This clonotype occurred many times. The junction differs from germline at one of its ends, possibly a read error. The CDR3 reads CNARVEIEETQNF. The CDR3 DNA reads as TGCAATGCTAGAGTGGAGATAGAAGAGACCCAGAACTTC. V is TRBV20-1 and J is TRBJ2-5, with D unresolved. This CDR3 has 13 residues. The germline V gene has CDR1 DFQATT and CDR2 SNEGSKA (reference sequence).

This clonotype came up a few times. It may be a read error: a sequence one base away is much more abundant. The chain uses TRBV20-1 and TRBJ1-2; D is ambiguous. The V gene's germline CDR1 is DFQATT and CDR2 SNEGSKA (reference sequence). This CDR3 region has 12 residues. V gave up 3 bases and J gave up 6 bases, with 11 bases separating them. CDR3 nucleotides: TGCAGTGCTAGTGACGGCGACCATGGCTACACCTTC. It yields the protein CSASDGDHGYTF.

At least ten counts were recorded for this clonotype. The CDR3, as DNA: TGTGCCTGGAGTGTACTGGGGACACCCTTCTATGGCTACACCTTC. Its protein product is CAWSVLGTPFYGYTF. The chain is built from TRBV30 and TRBJ1-2; D is possibly TRBD1 (6 bases). The germline CDR1 and CDR2 sequences are GTSNPN and SVGIG (reference sequence). CDR3 length: 15 residues. Trimming left V 0 bases short and J 4 bases short, with 15 bases between.

The sample holds many counts of this clonotype. The rearrangement links TRBV20-1 to TRBJ2-7; D call uncertain. CDR3 length equals 13 residues. The germline V gene encodes CDR1 DFQATT and CDR2 SNEGSKA (reference sequence). Trimming took off 0 bases at V and 5 bases at J, with 11 bases between the two ends. As DNA, the CDR3 is TGCAGTGCTAGAGAGGGGATAAAAAACGAGCAGTACTTC. Amino acids: CSAREGIKNEQYF.

The chain links TRBV19 to TRBJ1-2; a possible D gene is TRBD1 (5 bases). CDR1 and CDR2 (germline): LNHDA, SQIVND (reference sequence). Trimming shortened V by 4 bases and J by 8 bases, and 14 bases separated the two germline ends. CDR3 size: 13 residues. The DNA of the CDR3 is TGTGCCAGTAGTAGAGGGTTAGGGGTCGGCTACACCTTC. This encodes CASSRGLGVGYTF.

As to this clonotype: This may be a read error: a much more frequent sequence differs by one nucleotide. This chain uses TRBV3-1 with TRBJ2-1; TRBD2 matches 7 bases. CDR1 is LGHDT and CDR2 is YNNKEL in the germline V gene (reference sequence). Unmatched junction bases numbered 4, after V lost 5 bases and J lost 6 bases. This CDR3 comprises 13 residues. DNA of the CDR3: TGTGCCAGCAGCTTCGGACTAGGCAATGAGCAGTTCTTC. This sequence encodes CASSFGLGNEQFF.

Regarding this clonotype: Since a much larger clone is just one base distant, this may be a read error. This CDR3 fails to terminate in the conserved phenylalanine or tryptophan, so it likely reflects a read error. The J gene is TRBJ2-3, the V gene TRBV27; D ambiguous. The length of the CDR3 is 13 residues. The germline V and J ends were trimmed by 5 bases and 8 bases, with 14 bases remaining between them. Germline-derived CDR1 and CDR2 are MNHEY and SMNVEV (reference sequence). This CDR3 reads CASSPDVRSTQYL. The CDR3 bases are TGTGCCAGCAGTCCCGACGTCCGGTCTACGCAGTATCTT.

At least ten counts were recorded for this clonotype. This chain links TRBV20-1 with TRBJ1-5, with D unresolved. This CDR3 has 14 residues. Trimming pared 5 bases from V and 0 bases from J, leaving 11 bases between. The V gene's germline CDR1 is DFQATT and CDR2 SNEGSKA (reference sequence). CDR3 sequence reads: CSAHAGSSNQPQHF. The CDR3 bases are TGCAGTGCTCATGCCGGGAGTAGCAATCAGCCCCAGCATTTT.

This clonotype was counted ten times or more. This sequence joins TRBV20-1 and TRBJ1-6, with D unclear. CDR1 DFQATT and CDR2 SNEGSKA come from the germline V gene (reference sequence). Trimming stripped 0 bases from V and 0 bases from J, with 6 bases between. There are 15 residues in the CDR3. CDR3 sequence reads: CSARDITSYNSPLHF. CDR3 DNA: TGCAGTGCTAGAGATATCACCTCCTATAATTCACCCCTCCACTTT.

This clonotype showed up many times. This chain uses TRBV10-3 with TRBJ2-2; 12 bases line up with TRBD2. The length of the CDR3 is 17 residues. The V segment lost 10 bases and the J segment 6 bases; nucleotides outside the gene matches: 15. Germline assignment: CDR1 ENHRY and CDR2 SYGVKD. For the CDR3, the DNA is TGTGCCACCTCTCAGACTAGCGGGAGCGTCGTGGCCGGGGAGCTGTTTTTT. It specifies CATSQTSGSVVAGELFF.

This clonotype was counted many times. The chain is built from TRBV5-1 and TRBJ2-1; D tentatively fits TRBD1 or TRBD2 (5 bases each). The CDR3 extends over 13 amino acids. V dropped 2 bases and J dropped 8 bases, with 11 bases sitting between them. Germline V lookup: CDR1 SGHRS, CDR2 YFSETQ. CDR3 coding DNA: TGCGCCAGCAGCTTCGGGGCTGTGGATGAGCAGTTCTTC. It specifies CASSFGAVDEQFF.

In the case of this clonotype: The junction departs from the called germline gene at one end, perhaps through a read error. The gene calls are TRBV2 and TRBJ2-1; 7 bases fit TRBD2. The CDR3 is made up of 16 amino acids. CDR1 and CDR2 (germline): SNHLY, FYNNEI. CDR3 nucleotides: TGTGCCAGCAGTGCGTCCGGGGGGATCTCCTACGATGAGCAGTTCTTC. Its protein is CASSASGGISYDEQFF.

The chain joins TRBV28 to TRBJ1-2; 8 bases are a match to TRBD1. The V segment lost 6 bases and the J segment 4 bases; nucleotides outside the gene matches: 10. CDR1 is MDHEN and CDR2 is SYDVKM in the germline V gene. The CDR3 covers 15 residues. The CDR3 DNA reads TGTGCCAGCAGCCCGCCTCAGGGGGCTGGCTATGGCTACACCTTC. As protein: CASSPPQGAGYGYTF.

This clonotype was found many times. The chain couples TRBV5-6 to TRBJ2-7, with 7 bases lining up with TRBD1. Germline assignment: CDR1 SGHDT and CDR2 YYEEEE. This CDR3 spans 14 amino acids. With V trimmed by 4 bases and J by 2 bases, 6 bases remained unmatched. CDR3 region: CASSSQQGTYEQYF. The CDR3 DNA follows: TGTGCCAGCAGCAGCCAACAGGGGACCTACGAGCAGTACTTC.

This clonotype was detected ten times or more. The chain employs TRBV30 and TRBJ2-7, with TRBD2 matching over 9 bases. Germline V gene data show CDR1 as GTSNPN and CDR2 as SVGIG (reference sequence). Unmatched junction bases numbered 2, after V lost 3 bases and J lost 2 bases. CDR3 length equals 13 residues. The CDR3 spells CAWRGLAPYEQYF. The CDR3 nucleotides read TGTGCCTGGAGGGGACTAGCCCCCTACGAGCAGTACTTC.

In this sample, this clonotype turned up many times. The chain joins TRBV20-1 to TRBJ2-7; D not certain. Trimming removed 5 bases at V and 1 base at J, with 9 bases between. Germline CDR1 and CDR2: DFQATT and SNEGSKA (reference sequence). This CDR3 contains 12 residues. The DNA for the CDR3 is TGCAGTGCTCTCGGACCTTCCTACGAGCAGTACTTC. Translated: CSALGPSYEQYF.

Remarks on this clonotype: This may arise from a read error, as a much more abundant clone is one base away. The chain's CDR3 is CASSGGTGEANEQYF. The CDR3 coding sequence is TGTGCCAGCAGCGGCGGGACAGGGGAGGCCAACGAGCAGTACTTC. The V and J genes are TRBV5-4 and TRBJ2-7, with TRBD1 identical over 10 bases. V dropped 4 bases and J dropped 5; count of bases not matched to a gene: 9. Germline CDR1 SGHNT, CDR2 YYREEE (reference sequence). This CDR3 comprises 15 residues.

Many counts were recorded for this clonotype. This chain uses TRBV7-9 with TRBJ2-1; D is possibly TRBD1 or TRBD2 (5 bases each). The CDR3 contains 15 residues. V was clipped by 4 bases and J by 5 bases, with 15 bases between them. The germline CDR1 and CDR2 sequences are SEHNR and FQNEAQ (reference sequence). The CDR3 DNA is TGTGCCAGCAGCTCTTTCGGACGGGACCACAATGAGCAGTTCTTC. It translates to CASSSFGRDHNEQFF. The entire variable domain, with the rest obtained from reference TRBV7-9 and TRBJ2-1, is as follows: DTGVSQNPRHKITKRGQNVTFRCDPISEHNRLYWYRQTLGQGPEFLTYFQNEAQLEKSRLLSDRFSAERPKGSFSTLEIQRTEQGDSAMYLCASSSFGRDHNEQFFGPGTRLTVL.

Notes on this clonotype: It may be a read error: a sequence one base away is much more abundant. J is TRBJ2-2 and V is TRBV9, with 12 bases that match TRBD2. CDR3 length: 18 amino acids. CDR1 is SGDLS, CDR2 YYNGEE, per germline. Written as DNA, the CDR3 is TGTGCCAGCAGCGCGGGACTAGCGGGTTCAAATAGCGCCGGGGAGCCGTTTTTT. This translates into CASSAGLAGSNSAGEPFF.